This T cell receptor (beta chain) came from a study of immune heterogeneity within non-small cell lung tumors. Study-level points and caveats: Within each patient, tumor sites shared identical dominant CDR3 beta clonotypes and also held site-unique high-frequency clones. A significant, moderate positive correlation (R around 0.35) linked local T-cell clonality and tumor mutational burden.

Germline V gene data show CDR1 as SNHLY and CDR2 as FYNNEI. The CDR3 is 13 residues long. V was clipped by 1 base and J by 10 bases, with 10 bases between them. Within the sample, this clonotype is medium-sized. As yet, its antigen is unknown. A first 10-cycle multiplex round used 32 V-gene and 13 J-gene primers on TCR beta CDR3. MiXCR, applied by TCRdb to the multiplex PCR reads, yields one record per CDR3 protein. The sample has 14,000 or so distinct CDR3 sequences, roughly 29% seen once. Bulk tumor genomic DNA served as template, at roughly 600 ng per sample. Collection of several biopsies per primary tumor, spaced far apart, took place during surgery. Each patient presented with untreated, newly diagnosed non-small cell lung cancer and received curative surgery.

The TCR was taken from a man between 35 and 55 years old with non-small cell lung cancer. This chain uses TRBV2 with TRBJ2-2; D is ambiguous. The sample comprised lung tumor tissue. The CDR3 loop reads CASSEVWGSELFF. CDR3 nucleotides: TGTGCCAGCAGTGAAGTGTGGGGATCGGAGCTGTTTTTT.